This T cell receptor beta chain came from a study of shared clonotypes between healthy human individuals. Study-level points and caveats: Approximately 5% was the fraction of naive CD4 clonotypes found shared across a handful of donors.

The CDR3 spans 15 residues. V was pared by 3 bases and J by 5 bases, with 13 bases between. Per germline, CDR1 MNHEY and CDR2 SMNVEV (reference sequence). Details on this clone: Its target is unknown.

Only in-frame clones appear in the TCRdb table, and some are missing; sequencing was by immunoSEQ multiplex PCR. The sample has roughly 2.6 million clones, approximately 94% seen once; the top ten hold over 0.12%. This receptor was identified in a man younger than 35 in good health. The rearrangement uses TRBV27 and TRBJ1-4; D is perhaps TRBD1 (5 bases). What was sequenced was naive CD4+ T cells sorted from blood. The subset is: CD45RA+ positively selected. In DNA, the CDR3 is TGTGCCAGCAGTTTTCAGGGCGAGTTAAATGAAAAACTGTTTTTT. Protein: CASSFQGELNEKLFF.